The sample holds one count of the clone carrying this T cell receptor (beta chain). The target antigen is unknown. The same CDR3 also results from other DNA sequences found in this sample. The source of the sample is a study of shared clonotypes between healthy human individuals. Across the study: Ranging from 18 to 49 in age, donors were a couple of women and three men.

Notes on the study in general: Deeper or shallower sequencing was expected to change how clonotypes are shared among donors.

The V segment lost 4 bases and the J segment 5 bases; nucleotides outside the gene matches: 4. Per the germline V gene, CDR1 is MDHEN and CDR2 is SYDVKM. The CDR3 consists of 13 residues. Sequencing was at deep level. Methods used by the authors: ImmunoSEQ junction-only sequences lacked quality scores, so their filtering differed. Assay used: immunoSEQ multiplex PCR; TCRdb lists only in-frame clones, some missing. For V, J and clone size, that table is used; D and trimming come from the DNA. The repertoire holds hundreds of thousands of clones, around 78% seen once, with around 1.8% in the top ten. The sequenced material came from memory CD4+ T cells sorted from blood. Sample subset: CD45RA-negative fraction. The sequence was collected from a young woman in good health. The chain recombines TRBV28 with TRBJ1-2; 7 nucleotides agree with TRBD1. The CDR3, as DNA: TGTGCCAGCAGTTCGAGGGGGCCGTATGGCTACACCTTC. Amino acid sequence: CASSSRGPYGYTF.